This TCR beta chain was sequenced in a study of CD8+CD57+ T cells in acquired aplastic anemia. This clonotype was seen many times. Genomic DNA templated the TCR beta VDJ and CDR3 profiling. TCRdb re-derived calls from the reads in MiXCR, one entry per CDR3 protein. The sample has 150,000 to 200,000 distinct CDR3 sequences, under 55% seen once. CD8+CD57+ cell expansion, shown by flow cytometry, had occurred in the patients selected for sequencing. This CDR3 contains 14 residues. Germline V gene lookup returns CDR1 SGHTA and CDR2 FQGNSA. The ends were cut back, 1 base at V and 8 bases at J, with 11 bases in the middle.

The rearrangement links TRBV7-2 to TRBJ1-4; the D gene is possibly TRBD1 (6 bases). The sequenced sample consisted of sorted CD4+, CD8+, or CD8+CD57+ T cells (not recorded which) from PBMCs. This clonotype was obtained from a human donor with aplastic anemia. As DNA, the CDR3 is TGTGCCAGCAGCTTAGTACAGGGCGGCGAAAAACTGTTTTTT. Translated: CASSLVQGGEKLFF.